This T cell receptor beta chain was sequenced in a study of preoperative IRX-2 immunotherapy in early breast cancer. Treatment in this sample: preoperative locoregional IRX-2 cytokine immunotherapy. Preoperative locoregional IRX-2 cytokine immunotherapy was tested in the phase Ib source study. This clone came up once. This table comes from immunoSEQ multiplex PCR, and its TCRdb copy is limited to in-frame clones, with some not included. This table has over 20,000 clones, around four fifths appearing once. This CDR3 spans 14 amino acids. Between the trimmed V and J ends, which lost 1 base and 5 bases, there was a span of 8 bases. Germline CDR1 is KGHSH and CDR2 is LQKENI.

The sample here was lymph node tissue, taken after IRX-2 immunotherapy. The J gene is TRBJ2-2, the V gene TRBV18; perhaps TRBD1 as D (5 bases). The origin of this receptor is a human donor with breast cancer. The CDR3 loop reads CASSPQTETGELFF. CDR3 coding DNA: TGTGCCAGCTCACCACAGACAGAGACCGGGGAGCTGTTTTTT.